The following is a T cell receptor beta chain sequence with its context. Sequencing was performed with immunoSEQ multiplex PCR; in TCRdb, only in-frame clones are kept and a portion is missing. The sample holds about 11,000 clones; roughly four fifths are singletons and the top ten take 0.87%. J was trimmed by 4 bases and V by 0 bases; bases with no gene match: 4. CDR3 length: 15 residues. The germline V gene encodes CDR1 SGHDT and CDR2 YYEEEE. The data belong to a study of follicular helper T cells after annual influenza vaccination. In the study overall: For some subjects, blood spans the 2013-2014, 2014-2015 and 2015-2016 annual vaccinations.

J is TRBJ2-5 and V is TRBV5-6; the match to TRBD2 covers 9 bases. This receptor was identified in an adult who received the influenza vaccine. Sequencing used CXCR5- memory CD4+ T cells sorted from blood, obtained 6 weeks after influenza vaccination. CDR3 protein: CASSLVAGGRETQYF. The CDR3 bases are TGTGCCAGCAGCTTGGTGGCGGGGGGGCGAGAGACCCAGTACTTC.